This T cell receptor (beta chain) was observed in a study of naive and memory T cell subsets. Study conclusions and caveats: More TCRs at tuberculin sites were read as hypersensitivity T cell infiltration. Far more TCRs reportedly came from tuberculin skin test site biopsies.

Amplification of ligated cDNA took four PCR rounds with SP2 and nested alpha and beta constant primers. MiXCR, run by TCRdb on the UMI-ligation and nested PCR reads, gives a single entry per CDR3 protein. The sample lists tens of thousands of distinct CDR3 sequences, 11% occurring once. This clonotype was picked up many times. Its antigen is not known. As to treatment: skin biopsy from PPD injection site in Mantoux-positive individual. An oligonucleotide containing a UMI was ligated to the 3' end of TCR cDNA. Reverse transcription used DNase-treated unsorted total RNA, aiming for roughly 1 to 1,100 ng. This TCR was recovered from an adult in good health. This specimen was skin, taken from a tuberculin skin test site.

In nucleotides, the CDR3 is TGTGCCAGCAGCTTTGGACAGCCCTCCTACGAGCAGTACTTC. Its translation: CASSFGQPSYEQYF. The genes are TRBV7-9 and TRBJ2-7; D is possibly TRBD1 (6 bases). Looked up from germline, CDR1 is SEHNR and CDR2 is FQNEAQ (reference sequence). The CDR3 length is 14 residues. V lost 3 bases to trimming and J lost 0 bases, with 9 bases between them.